The rows below give T cell receptor beta chains drawn from one sample of a study of beta chain features in type 1 diabetes. Produced via immunoSEQ multiplex PCR; TCRdb's table is partial and in-frame only. Among about 620,000 clones listed, about a sixth were seen once. Sequenced sample: naive CD4+ T cells from blood. Receptors were obtained from a man between 18 and 29 years old in good health. Both conserved end residues are part of each CDR3. D genes are given only for firm matches. Size is stated for part of the rows, as once, few or many counts, or as a class when the clone is expanded.

V gene	D gene	clone size	J gene	CDR3 DNA	CDR3 protein
TRBV10-3	.	.	TRBJ2-1	TGTGCCTCGATCGGGGAACAGGGAAACAATGAGCAGTTCTTC	CASIGEQGNNEQFF
TRBV7-2	TRBD2	few	TRBJ2-7	TGTGCCAGCAGCTTACAAAGCGGGAGCTCCTACGAGCAGTACTTC	CASSLQSGSSYEQYF
TRBV7-2	.	few	TRBJ1-2	TGTGCCAGCAGCTTCCGCGGTCGCTACACCTTC	CASSFRGRYTF
TRBV7-2	TRBD2	few	TRBJ2-7	TGTGCCAGCAGCTCCCCTAGTGGGAGGGTCTACGAGCAGTACTTC	CASSSPSGRVYEQYF
TRBV11-3	.	few	TRBJ2-1	TGTGCCAGCAGCTACGAAGGTTGGGGAAAGAATGAGCAGTTCTTC	CASSYEGWGKNEQFF
TRBV11-3	TRBD2	.	TRBJ2-1	TGTGCCAGCAGCTTAGGCGGACTAGCGGGAGATGCGCAGTTCTTC	CASSLGGLAGDAQFF
TRBV6-6	.	.	TRBJ2-7	TGTGCCAGCAGTACCGGACAGTTAGACGAGCAGTACTTC	CASSTGQLDEQYF
TRBV27	TRBD1	few	TRBJ2-7	TGTGCCAGCAGTTTAATCCCGGGACAGGGTCGCGAGCAGTACTTC	CASSLIPGQGREQYF
TRBV5-1	TRBD2	.	TRBJ2-2	TGCGCCAGCAGCTTGATCCAGCGGGAAATAGTCGGGGAGCTGTTTTTT	CASSLIQREIVGELFF
TRBV9	.	.	TRBJ1-1	TGTGCCAGCAGCTCCCTAATTAACCACAGGGAGACGAACACTGAAGCTTTCTTT	CASSSLINHRETNTEAFF
TRBV7-2	TRBD1	.	TRBJ1-1	TGTGCCAGCAGCTTACGGTTAGGACAGGGAAATGGAGCTTTCTTT	CASSLRLGQGNGAFF
TRBV27	.	.	TRBJ1-6	TGTGCCAGCAGTTTCACGGGGGCTGTAGGGAATTCACCCCTCCACTTT	CASSFTGAVGNSPLHF
TRBV4-3	TRBD2	.	TRBJ2-1	TGCGCCAGCAGCCAATTGGGACTAGCGGGGGGCGCCGGCATATACAATGAGCAGTTCTTC	CASSQLGLAGGAGIYNEQFF
TRBV6-6	TRBD2	.	TRBJ2-1	TGTGCCAGCAGTTACCCCAGCGGGAGTGCTAGTGAGCAGTTCTTC	CASSYPSGSASEQFF
TRBV7-2	TRBD1	few	TRBJ1-2	TGTGCCAGCAGCTTAGGACGGGACAGGGGAGGCTATGGCTACACCTTC	CASSLGRDRGGYGYTF
TRBV28	.	few	TRBJ1-2	TGTGCCAGCAGGGACGGGACACCAGCTAACTATGGCTACACCTTC	CASRDGTPANYGYTF
TRBV18	.	.	TRBJ1-4	TGTGCCAGCTCACCACAGGTAGCAGTTAATGAAAAACTGTTTTTT	CASSPQVAVNEKLFF
TRBV9	TRBD1	few	TRBJ1-2	TGTGCCAGCAGCGCCTCAGTAAGACAGGGGCCGTTGGATGGCTACACCTTC	CASSASVRQGPLDGYTF
TRBV18	.	few	TRBJ1-2	TGTGCCAGCTCACGGACAGTCGACCGCGGCTACACCTTC	CASSRTVDRGYTF
TRBV5-1	.	.	TRBJ2-1	TGCGCCAGTAATATGGAGCGGTCCAATGAGCAGTTCTTC	CASNMERSNEQFF
TRBV29-1	TRBD1	few	TRBJ2-5	TGCAGCGTTGATTGGACAGGGGTTGGAGAGACCCAGTACTTC	CSVDWTGVGETQYF
TRBV6-1	.	few	TRBJ1-1	TGTGCCAGCAGCCTACAGTCGGACACTGAAGCTTTCTTT	CASSLQSDTEAFF
TRBV9	.	few	TRBJ1-6	TGTGCCAGCAGCGTAAGGAGGGACCTTAGTTCACCCCTCCACTTT	CASSVRRDLSSPLHF
TRBV2	TRBD1	.	TRBJ1-1	TGTGCCAGCCGCCTAGGACAGGGCATGAACACTGAAGCTTTCTTT	CASRLGQGMNTEAFF
TRBV28	TRBD2	.	TRBJ2-1	TGTGCCAGCAGTTGGCTAGCGGGAGCCTACAATGAGCAGTTCTTC	CASSWLAGAYNEQFF
TRBV2	TRBD1	.	TRBJ1-1	TGTGCCAGCAGTACAGGGGTCGGGAACACTGAAGCTTTCTTT	CASSTGVGNTEAFF
TRBV27	.	.	TRBJ2-5	TGTGCCAGCAGTAGGGGTCCGGAGACCCAGTACTTC	CASSRGPETQYF
TRBV18	TRBD1	.	TRBJ2-7	TGTGCCAGCTCACCACCGAGCAGGGGGTTTCCCTACGAGCAGTACTTC	CASSPPSRGFPYEQYF
TRBV7-2	.	.	TRBJ2-3	TGTGCCAGCAGCTTAGGCCCCACAGATACGCAGTATTTT	CASSLGPTDTQYF
TRBV28	TRBD2	.	TRBJ2-5	TGTGCCAGCAGTTTAGGGCGCGGGAGTAGGGAGACCCAGTACTTC	CASSLGRGSRETQYF
TRBV9	.	.	TRBJ2-3	TGTGCCAGCAGCGACCGGGGTTACACAGATACGCAGTATTTT	CASSDRGYTDTQYF
TRBV5-6	.	.	TRBJ2-3	TGTGCCAGCAGCTTGGGCGGATTTGCGCAGTATTTT	CASSLGGFAQYF
TRBV28	.	.	TRBJ2-2	TGTGCCAGCACCCAGGGGGGGCTCGGCACCGGGGAGCTGTTTTTT	CASTQGGLGTGELFF
TRBV6-5	.	.	TRBJ1-2	TGTGCCAGCAGTTACCGGCAGAGTCACTATGGCTACACCTTC	CASSYRQSHYGYTF
TRBV7-3	TRBD2	.	TRBJ2-3	TGTGCCAGCAGCTTAAGAGCGGGAGGACGCACAGATACGCAGTATTTT	CASSLRAGGRTDTQYF
TRBV28	TRBD2	few	TRBJ2-3	TGTGCCAGCCGCCAGGGACTAGTCCAGTATTTT	CASRQGLVQYF
TRBV7-9	.	.	TRBJ2-3	TGTGCCAGCAGCTTTCAGGGAGGCACCCGCACAGATACGCAGTATTTT	CASSFQGGTRTDTQYF
TRBV9	.	few	TRBJ1-5	TGTGCCAGCAGCGTAGAGGGGGGTTCCAATCAGCCCCAGCATTTT	CASSVEGGSNQPQHF
TRBV28	TRBD2	.	TRBJ2-1	TGTGCCAGCAGTTTAAGGCGGGAGTGGCGGTTCTTC	CASSLRREWRFF
TRBV4-2	TRBD1	.	TRBJ2-1	TGTGCCAGCAGCCAGGCCGGGACAGGGGGCGAGGTCAATGAGCAGTTCTTC	CASSQAGTGGEVNEQFF
TRBV4-2	.	few	TRBJ2-7	TGTGCCAGCAGCCAAAAACAGGGTTCTTACGAGCAGTACTTC	CASSQKQGSYEQYF
TRBV12-5	.	.	TRBJ1-2	TGTGCTAGTGGTTTGTCCAGGACACCTAACTATGGCTACACCTTC	CASGLSRTPNYGYTF
TRBV19	.	few	TRBJ2-5	TGTGCCAGTAGCATGATCGAGGGGACCCAGTACTTC	CASSMIEGTQYF
TRBV18	TRBD1	few	TRBJ1-2	TGTGCCAGCTCACCCGAGTCGACAGGGGACTATGGCTACACCTTC	CASSPESTGDYGYTF
TRBV11-3	.	few	TRBJ2-1	TGTGCCAGCAGCTTCCGGTCCTACAATGAGCAGTTCTTC	CASSFRSYNEQFF
TRBV28	.	.	TRBJ2-1	TGTGCCAGCAGCTTGGGACATAACTACAATGAGCAGTTCTTC	CASSLGHNYNEQFF